This T cell receptor (beta chain) was identified during a study of T cell clonality in common variable immunodeficiency. This clone was seen many times. Its antigen remains unidentified. Caucasian heritage predominated among both patients and controls. Points from the study as a whole: What drives increased CVID clonality needs T cell subpopulation sequencing.

Here immunoSEQ multiplex PCR was the method, and the copy in TCRdb shows in-frame clones only, minus some. This table holds more than 30,000 clones with no singletons; the top ten claim approximately 3%. The material sequenced was peripheral blood mononuclear cells. The clonotype was recovered from a person aged 18 to 75 in good health.

The sequenced CDR3 bases are TGTGCCTGGAAAGGGACTAGCGGGAGGGCCGGGAGAGATACG. Protein: CAWKGTSGRAGRDT. In full, the CDR3 reads CAWKGTSGRAGRDTQYF. The chain carries TRBV30 and TRBJ2-3; 16 bases map to TRBD2. The read finishes 3 residues shy of the CDR3 end, and the germline J gene is used to complete it. Germline values: CDR1 GTSNPN, CDR2 SVGIG (reference sequence). J was trimmed by 5 bases and V by 4 bases; bases with no gene match: 9. This CDR3 spans 17 amino acids. Variable domain in full (rest from reference TRBV30 and TRBJ2-3): SQTIHQWPATLVQPVGSPLSLECTVEGTSNPNLYWYRQAAGRGLQLLFYSVGIGQISSEVPQNLSASRPQDRQFILSSKKLLLSDSGFYLCAWKGTSGRAGRDTQYFGPGTRLTVL.